This passage covers 23 T cell receptor beta chains from one sample sequenced in a study of CD8 T cells in Susac syndrome. Reverse transcription of roughly 0.5 to 1 ug RNA was carried out with random hexamers. TCRdb reprocessed the immunoSEQ multiplex PCR reads with MiXCR, giving one entry per CDR3 protein. The data hold roughly 160,000 distinct CDR3 sequences, with over 85% observed a single time. Sequenced material: CD4+ T cells from PBMCs. These TCRs come from a human donor in good health.

V is TRBV20-1 and J is TRBJ2-3, with D perhaps given as TRBD1 or TRBD2 (5 bases each). Trimming stripped 6 bases from V and 0 bases from J, with 10 bases between. CDR1 DFQATT and CDR2 SNEGSKA come from the germline V gene (reference sequence). There are 13 residues in the CDR3. The CDR3 coding sequence is TGCAGTGCCTGGGACGGCAGCACAGATACGCAGTATTTT. As protein: CSAWDGSTDTQYF.

The chain uses TRBV27 and TRBJ2-7; D possibly uses TRBD1 or TRBD2 (6 bases each). This CDR3 has 14 residues. The V gene lost 5 bases and the J gene lost 2 bases, with 13 bases spanning the gap. The germline V gene encodes CDR1 MNHEY and CDR2 SMNVEV (reference sequence). CDR3 region: CASSGDRTTYEQYF. The CDR3 DNA is TGTGCCAGCAGTGGAGACAGGACTACCTACGAGCAGTACTTC.

The chain combines TRBV18 with TRBJ2-5; a possible D gene is TRBD2 (5 bases). The germline gives CDR1 KGHSH, CDR2 LQKENI. CDR3 length: 13 residues. Trimming shortened V by 3 bases and J by 7 bases, and 12 bases separated the two germline ends. The CDR3 DNA is TGTGCCAGCTCACCTGAGGAGGTCGGGACCCAGTACTTC. Translated, it gives CASSPEEVGTQYF.

The chain employs TRBV6-2 or TRBV6-3 and TRBJ2-7; D may be TRBD1 or TRBD2 (5 bases each). The CDR3 is 12 residues long. The V gene's germline CDR1 is MNHEY and CDR2 SVGEGT. The V end was cut by 8 bases, the J end by 2 bases, with 10 bases between. CDR3 coding DNA: TGTGCCAGCCGGGACGGCCCCTACGAGCAGTACTTC. As protein: CASRDGPYEQYF.

V gene TRBV9 combines with J gene TRBJ2-3; 10 bases are a match to TRBD2. V shed 0 bases, J shed 6 bases, and the junction held 1 base outside the gene matches. Germline V gene data show CDR1 as SGDLS and CDR2 as YYNGEE. The CDR3 contains 14 residues. The CDR3 DNA reads as TGTGCCAGCAGCGTAGGGACTAGCGGTGATACGCAGTATTTT. Protein sequence: CASSVGTSGDTQYF.

V and J are TRBV6-2 or TRBV6-3 and TRBJ1-5, with D unclear. V lost 5 bases to trimming and J lost 1 base, with 9 bases between them. The CDR3 runs 14 residues. Germline lookup yields CDR1 MNHEY and CDR2 SVGEGT. The CDR3 spells CASSQLSSNQPQHF. For the CDR3, the DNA is TGTGCCAGCAGTCAGCTATCCAGCAATCAGCCCCAGCATTTT.

This clonotype was counted a single time. The chain combines TRBV3-1 with TRBJ1-4; TRBD1 might be the D (6 bases). V was clipped by 4 bases and J by 4 bases, with 16 bases between them. The CDR3 is 16 amino acids. Germline assignment: CDR1 LGHDT and CDR2 YNNKEL (reference sequence). The CDR3 DNA is TGTGCCAGCAGCCCCGGACAGCGAAGTATTAATGAAAAACTGTTTTTT. It specifies CASSPGQRSINEKLFF.

The chain employs TRBV7-2 and TRBJ2-1; the match to TRBD2 covers 11 bases. Germline loops: CDR1 SGHTA, CDR2 FQGNSA. J was trimmed by 3 bases and V by 5 bases; bases with no gene match: 12. This CDR3 has 18 residues. The CDR3 DNA is TGTGCCAGCAGCCCTCGGGGTAGCGGGGGGGGTAACTACAATGAGCAGTTCTTC. This gives the protein CASSPRGSGGGNYNEQFF.

The chain uses TRBV18 and TRBJ2-1; D unclear. This CDR3 is built from 12 residues. Germline V gene data show CDR1 as KGHSH and CDR2 as LQKENI. V was trimmed by 4 bases and J by 8 bases, leaving 9 bases between them. In nucleotides, the CDR3 is TGTGCCAGCTCACGCGGTTCGGATGAGCAGTTCTTC. Its protein is CASSRGSDEQFF.

The chain carries TRBV14 and TRBJ2-5, with 9 bases identical to TRBD1. The CDR3 contains 16 residues. The trim removed 4 bases at V and 4 bases at J, leaving 10 bases unmatched. CDR1 is SGHDN and CDR2 is FVKESK in the germline V gene. This CDR3 reads CASSRITGGDLETQYF. CDR3 in DNA: TGTGCCAGCAGCCGTATCACAGGGGGCGATTTAGAGACCCAGTACTTC.

V gene TRBV7-3 combines with J gene TRBJ2-5; possible D gene TRBD1, 5 bases. Looked up from germline, CDR1 is SGHTA and CDR2 is FQGTGA. The length of the CDR3 is 13 residues. V dropped 2 bases and J dropped 5 bases, with 9 bases sitting between them. For the CDR3, the DNA is TGTGCCAGCAGCTTATCCAGGGCTGAGACCCAGTACTTC. This codes for CASSLSRAETQYF.

Written as DNA, the CDR3 is TGTGCCAGTAGTAATCAACAGGGAAATCAGCCCCAGCATTTT. Protein: CASSNQQGNQPQHF. The chain couples TRBV19 to TRBJ1-5, with D perhaps matching TRBD1 (6 bases). CDR1 is LNHDA, CDR2 SQIVND, per germline (reference sequence). Trimming pared 4 bases from V and 4 bases from J, leaving 11 bases between. This CDR3 contains 14 residues. The full variable domain, with the rest looked up from reference TRBV19 and TRBJ1-5, is DGGITQSPKYLFRKEGQNVTLSCEQNLNHDAMYWYRQDPGQGLRLIYYSQIVNDFQKGDIAEGYSVSREKKESFPLTVTSAQKNPTAFYLCASSNQQGNQPQHFGDGTRLSIL.

The gene calls are TRBV29-1 and TRBJ1-1, with D tentatively TRBD1 (6 bases). This CDR3 comprises 13 residues. V shed 4 bases and J shed 0 bases, with 9 bases lying between them. Germline V gene data show CDR1 as SQVTM and CDR2 as ANQGSEA. The CDR3 DNA reads TGCAGCGTTGTCGGACAGATGAACACTGAAGCTTTCTTT. It is translated as CSVVGQMNTEAFF. Complete variable domain (other parts from reference TRBV29-1 and TRBJ1-1): SAVISQKPSRDICQRGTSLTIQCQVDSQVTMMFWYRQQPGQSLTLIATANQGSEATYESGFVIDKFPISRPNLTFSTLTVSNMSPEDSSIYLCSVVGQMNTEAFFGQGTRLTVV.

V gene TRBV6-2 or TRBV6-3 combines with J gene TRBJ1-5; no reliable D call. Germline values: CDR1 MNHEY, CDR2 SVGEGT. The V end lost 5 bases, the J end lost 5 bases, and 7 bases lay between the germline ends. CDR3 size: 12 residues. CDR3 region: CASSGRDQPQHF. The CDR3 DNA sequence: TGTGCCAGCAGTGGACGGGATCAGCCCCAGCATTTT.

V and J are TRBV9 and TRBJ2-1; D may match TRBD1 or TRBD2 (5 bases each). CDR3 length: 13 amino acids. V was pared by 1 base and J by 8 bases, with 10 bases between. CDR1 is SGDLS, CDR2 YYNGEE, per germline. The CDR3 here is CASSVRGVDEQFF. In DNA, the CDR3 is TGTGCCAGCAGCGTACGAGGGGTCGATGAGCAGTTCTTC. Looking up the rest from reference TRBV9 and TRBJ2-1 gives the full variable domain: DSGVTQTPKHLITATGQRVTLRCSPRSGDLSVYWYQQSLDQGLQFLIQYYNGEERAKGNILERFSAQQFPDLHSELNLSSLELGDSALYFCASSVRGVDEQFFGPGTRLTVL.

The genes are TRBV2 and TRBJ2-1; perhaps D is TRBD1 or TRBD2 (6 bases each). V dropped 5 bases and J dropped 8 bases, with 10 bases sitting between them. This CDR3 contains 12 residues. In germline, CDR1 is SNHLY, CDR2 FYNNEI. CDR3 protein: CASSRGTYEQFF. The DNA of the CDR3 is TGTGCCAGCAGTCGCGGGACATATGAGCAGTTCTTC.

V gene TRBV11-2 combines with J gene TRBJ1-2, with D hard to call. In germline, CDR1 is SGHAT, CDR2 FQNNGV. The V end was cut by 5 bases, the J end by 3 bases, with 13 bases between. This CDR3 has 14 amino acids. CDR3 DNA sequence: TGTGCCAGCAGCCCAATCAGAGACCACTATGGCTACACCTTC. Residues: CASSPIRDHYGYTF.

V usage is TRBV12-3 or TRBV12-4 and J usage is TRBJ2-5; D might be TRBD1 or TRBD2, each matching 5 bases. Trimming stripped 3 bases from V and 14 bases from J, with 22 bases between. The CDR3 length is 14 residues. The chain's CDR3 is CASSLSSDGTAFYF. CDR3 DNA: TGTGCCAGCAGTTTGTCCTCAGACGGGACGGCCTTCTACTTC.

This chain links TRBV2 with TRBJ2-5; no clear D gene. The V gene lost 7 bases and the J gene lost 4 bases, with 10 bases spanning the gap. Germline V lookup: CDR1 SNHLY, CDR2 FYNNEI. The CDR3 has 12 residues. The CDR3 is CASIGVTETQYF. The CDR3 DNA reads as TGTGCCAGCATTGGGGTGACAGAGACCCAGTACTTC.

The chain combines TRBV5-1 with TRBJ2-3; unclear D gene. This CDR3 contains 13 residues. CDR1 is SGHRS, CDR2 YFSETQ, per germline. V lost 1 base to trimming and J lost 6 bases, with 9 bases between them. The CDR3 coding sequence is TGCGCCAGCAGCTTGCTTGCAGAGGATACGCAGTATTTT. Protein product: CASSLLAEDTQYF. Complete variable domain (other parts from reference TRBV5-1 and TRBJ2-3): KAGVTQTPRYLIKTRGQQVTLSCSPISGHRSVSWYQQTPGQGLQFLFEYFSETQRNKGNFPGRFSGRQFSNSRSEMNVSTLELGDSALYLCASSLLAEDTQYFGPGTRLTVL.

The gene calls are TRBV19 and TRBJ2-6, with 7 nucleotides matching TRBD1. The V gene's germline CDR1 is LNHDA and CDR2 SQIVND (reference sequence). The CDR3 extends over 16 amino acids. V shed 7 bases and J 2 bases; nucleotides not matched to a gene: 8. CDR3 protein: CASNQDTGAGANVLTF. The CDR3 DNA follows: TGTGCCAGTAACCAGGATACAGGGGCTGGGGCCAACGTCCTGACTTTC.

This clonotype was found once. The CDR3 loop is CSVQGTGIEAFF. CDR3 coding DNA: TGCAGCGTTCAGGGGACGGGTATTGAAGCTTTCTTT. The V gene is TRBV29-1, the J gene TRBJ1-1; D perhaps matches TRBD1 (6 bases). This CDR3 has 12 residues. The V end was cut by 5 bases, the J end by 7 bases, with 14 bases between. Germline V gene sequence: CDR1 SQVTM, CDR2 ANQGSEA.

V usage is TRBV7-9 and J usage is TRBJ1-1; D may be TRBD1 (5 bases). This CDR3 is 13 amino acids long. V was cut by 4 bases and J by 6 bases, with 12 bases left in between. Germline values: CDR1 SEHNR, CDR2 FQNEAQ (reference sequence). Here the CDR3 reads CASSSTVGAEAFF. As DNA, the CDR3 is TGTGCCAGCAGCTCTACTGTGGGGGCTGAAGCTTTCTTT.